A selection of T cell receptor beta chains follows, all from one sample in a study of sequential checkpoint blockade in melanoma. Some clones are missing from TCRdb's copy, which holds only in-frame ones; the method was immunoSEQ multiplex PCR. This sample has 30,000 or so clones, with approximately 86% found just once. The sample consisted of CD8+ T cells sorted from blood (inferred from file names), taken from a patient given nivolumab and ipilimumab in sequence. These receptors were collected from a human donor with melanoma. Each CDR3 is given with its conserved first and last residue. Each record gives: J gene, D gene, V gene, clone size, CDR3 DNA, CDR3 protein. D genes are given only for firm matches. A row's size may be missing; if present it is once, few, many or a size class.

>TRBJ2-3|-|TRBV10-3|-
TGTGCCACCCGAATGGGAGCGGGTAGCACAGATACGCAGTATTTT
CATRMGAGSTDTQYF
>TRBJ2-5|TRBD2|TRBV7-8|-
TGTGCCAGCAGCCTCCTCAGAGGACTAGGGTTGGAGACCCAGTACTTC
CASSLLRGLGLETQYF
>TRBJ2-7|TRBD2|TRBV6-5|-
TGTGCCAGCAGTCAAGCGGGAGAGTCCTACGAGCAGTACTTC
CASSQAGESYEQYF
>TRBJ1-1|-|TRBV4-1|-
TGCGCCAGCAGCCGGGCAGGGGATTCTTTGAACACTGAAGCTTTCTTT
CASSRAGDSLNTEAFF
>TRBJ1-1|-|TRBV6-5|-
TGTGCCAGCAGTTACCAGGGCCTGAACACTGAAGCTTTCTTT
CASSYQGLNTEAFF
>TRBJ2-7|-|TRBV5-6|-
TGTGCCAGCAGCCTGCATCCCGGTGTCGAGCAGTACTTC
CASSLHPGVEQYF
>TRBJ2-2|TRBD1|TRBV27|-
TGTGCCAGCAGTCCTAGGACAGGGTTTATGGAGCTGTTTTTT
CASSPRTGFMELFF
>TRBJ2-7|-|TRBV28|-
TGTGCCAGCAGTTTATGGACTGGTCGGAGCTCCTACGAGCAGTACTTC
CASSLWTGRSSYEQYF
>TRBJ2-7|TRBD1|TRBV4-1|-
TGCGCCAGCAGCCAAGGGCACAGGGGCTACGAGCAGTACTTC
CASSQGHRGYEQYF
>TRBJ2-7|-|TRBV6-6|-
TGTGCCAGCAGTCTAACACTAGTCTACGAGCAGTACTTC
CASSLTLVYEQYF
>TRBJ1-6|-|TRBV9|-
TGTGCCAGCAGCCCTCCGGGACAATATGTAGATTCACCCCTCCACTTT
CASSPPGQYVDSPLHF
>TRBJ2-7|-|TRBV2|-
TGTGCCAGCAGTGCCCCCTCAGACTACGAGCAGTACTTC
CASSAPSDYEQYF
>TRBJ1-6|-|TRBV19|-
TGTGCCAGTAGTATTGCGGGTATTTCACCCCTCCACTTT
CASSIAGISPLHF
>TRBJ1-4|TRBD1|TRBV4-3|-
TGCGCCAGCAGCCAAGTTTGGACAGGGCGTAATGAAAAACTGTTTTTT
CASSQVWTGRNEKLFF
>TRBJ2-2|TRBD2|TRBV2|-
TGTGCCAGCAGTCGGACTAGCGGATACACCGGGGAGCTGTTTTTT
CASSRTSGYTGELFF
>TRBJ1-2|-|TRBV25-1|-
TGTGCCAGCAGTGAAGGGCTGGATGGCTACACCTTC
CASSEGLDGYTF
>TRBJ2-7|-|TRBV15|-
TGTGCCACCAGCAGAGACAGGGGCTCAAGCTACGAGCAGTACTTC
CATSRDRGSSYEQYF
>TRBJ2-5|-|TRBV27|-
TGTGCCAGCAGTCCCCCGGGGGAGACCCAGTACTTC
CASSPPGETQYF
>TRBJ2-5|TRBD2|TRBV28|-
TGTGCCAGCCGGACTAGCGGGAGTCCAGAGACCCAGTACTTC
CASRTSGSPETQYF
>TRBJ2-7|-|TRBV10-3|-
TGTGCCATCAGTGGGCAGTCGGGGGAGCAGTACTTC
CAISGQSGEQYF
>TRBJ1-1|-|TRBV28|-
TGTGCCAGCAGAGTGCAGGGGATGAACACTGAAGCTTTCTTT
CASRVQGMNTEAFF
>TRBJ2-3|TRBD1|TRBV4-1|-
TGCGCCAGCAGCCTTCGACAGGGGCTGGGCACAGATACGCAGTATTTT
CASSLRQGLGTDTQYF
>TRBJ2-1|-|TRBV9|-
TGTGCCAGCAGCGTAGCTGAACACCCCTACAATGAGCAGTTCTTC
CASSVAEHPYNEQFF
>TRBJ2-7|-|TRBV9|-
TGTGCCAGCAGCGTAGACGGAGCCTACTCCTACGAGCAGTACTTC
CASSVDGAYSYEQYF
>TRBJ2-7|-|TRBV15|-
TGTGCCACCAGTCCGGGGCGGGGTTACGAGCAGTACTTC
CATSPGRGYEQYF
>TRBJ2-7|-|TRBV5-1|-
TGCGCCAGCAGCTTGGCGGGGGGCACCTACGAGCAGTACTTC
CASSLAGGTYEQYF
>TRBJ2-7|-|TRBV27|-
TGTGCCAGCAGCGCTACAGGGTACGAGCAGTACTTC
CASSATGYEQYF
>TRBJ1-4|TRBD1|TRBV5-4|few
TGTGCCAGCAGCAAACAGGGGATTAATGAAAAACTGTTTTTT
CASSKQGINEKLFF
>TRBJ1-1|-|TRBV28|-
TGTGCCAGCACCTTCTTAGCCGGCACTGAAGCTTTCTTT
CASTFLAGTEAFF
>TRBJ2-7|TRBD2|TRBV19|-
TGTGCCAGTAGTCTCGTTGCGGGAGGGCATTACGAGCAGTACTTC
CASSLVAGGHYEQYF
>TRBJ2-7|-|TRBV29-1|-
TGCAGCGTTGAGCTAGCAAGTGGCTACGAGCAGTACTTC
CSVELASGYEQYF
>TRBJ2-7|-|TRBV9|-
TGTGCCAGCAGCGCCGGCACAGGGTACGAGCAGTACTTC
CASSAGTGYEQYF
>TRBJ2-1|TRBD1|TRBV6-1|-
TGTGCCAGCAGCCAACCGGGACAGGGGCACAATGAGCAGTTCTTC
CASSQPGQGHNEQFF
>TRBJ2-7|TRBD1|TRBV6-5|-
TGTGCCAGCAGCATAGGGACAGGGGATTACGAGCAGTACTTC
CASSIGTGDYEQYF
>TRBJ2-7|TRBD2|TRBV6-5|-
TGTGCCAGCGGGTTAGCGGGAGGGTACGAGCAGTACTTC
CASGLAGGYEQYF
>TRBJ1-2|-|TRBV4-3|-
TGCGCCAGCAGCCAAGATCAGTCAGGGGCGGGTGGCTACACCTTC
CASSQDQSGAGGYTF
>TRBJ1-1|-|TRBV11-2|-
TGTGCCAGCAGCGGTACAGGGTTCACTGAAGCTTTCTTT
CASSGTGFTEAFF
>TRBJ1-6|TRBD1|TRBV5-1|-
TGCGTCAGCAGCTTCGACCACTTAACCGGGACAGGGCCATCACCCCTCCACTTT
CVSSFDHLTGTGPSPLHF
>TRBJ2-2|-|TRBV6-5|-
TGTGCCAGCAGTTACGGGCAGGGCCGCACCGGGGAGCTGTTTTTT
CASSYGQGRTGELFF
>TRBJ2-7|-|TRBV19|-
TGTGCCAGTAGCCCCGACACCTCCTACGAGCAGTACTTC
CASSPDTSYEQYF
>TRBJ2-2|-|TRBV19|-
TGTGCCAGTAGTATTCTGGCGGGAAGAACCGGGGAGCTGTTTTTT
CASSILAGRTGELFF
>TRBJ1-2|-|TRBV5-4|-
TGTGCCAGCAGCATTGACTTCCTTAATGGCTACACCTTC
CASSIDFLNGYTF
>TRBJ2-2|-|TRBV9|-
TGTGCCAGCACCCGAACAGGGATCGAAAGCACCGGGGAGCTGTTTTTT
CASTRTGIESTGELFF
>TRBJ2-3|TRBD2|TRBV6-4|few
TGTGCCAGCAGTTCCTTAGCGGGAGGCACAGATACGCAGTATTTT
CASSSLAGGTDTQYF